A selection of T cell receptor beta chains follows, all from one sample in a study of lymphopenia after photon versus proton radiotherapy. Sequencing used immunoSEQ multiplex PCR; TCRdb keeps in-frame clones, though not all of them. The data contain approximately 65,000 clones, around 86% of them singletons. Sequencing was performed on peripheral blood, taken from a patient treated with proton-based radiotherapy. These receptors were taken from a man older than 75 with esophageal cancer. Both conserved end residues are part of each CDR3. D genes are given only for firm matches. Clone sizes are given selectively: once, few, many, or a class where the clone is expanded.

-,TRBJ2-7,TRBV5-4,-,TGTGCCAGCAGCTTGTCAGGGGCCTACGAGCAGTACTTC,CASSLSGAYEQYF
-,TRBJ2-7,TRBV5-1,once,TGCGCCAGCAGCCTCCAGACATCGCCTCGTGGCAGGCAGTACTTC,CASSLQTSPRGRQYF
-,TRBJ1-2,TRBV27,few,TGTGCCAGCAGACCCTGGCCGGAAAGCGAGCTAGACTATGGCTACACCTTC,CASRPWPESELDYGYTF
-,TRBJ1-2,TRBV6-6,-,TGTGCCAGCACACTGGACAGCGGGTTCTACACCTTC,CASTLDSGFYTF
TRBD2,TRBJ2-7,TRBV15,-,TGTGCCACCAGCAGAGCGGGAGGGGCGGGAGGTGCCGAGCAGTACTTC,CATSRAGGAGGAEQYF
TRBD2,TRBJ2-7,TRBV19,once,TGTGCCAGTAGTCCATCTAGCGGGGGTTACGAGCAGTACTTC,CASSPSSGGYEQYF
TRBD2,TRBJ2-1,TRBV7-2,-,TGTGCCAGCAGCTTGGCGGGAGGGATTTACAATGAGCAGTTCTTC,CASSLAGGIYNEQFF
-,TRBJ2-1,TRBV27,-,TGTGCCAGCGCCCTGCGCAGCCACAATGAGCAGTTCTTC,CASALRSHNEQFF
-,TRBJ1-5,TRBV12-5,-,TGTGCTAGTGGTTTACAGATGAATCAGCCCCAGCATTTT,CASGLQMNQPQHF
TRBD1,TRBJ1-1,TRBV2,-,TGTGCCAGCAGTGAATGGGAGGGGGCTTTGAACACTGAAGCTTTCTTT,CASSEWEGALNTEAFF
-,TRBJ1-2,TRBV6-5,once,TGTGCCAGCAGTCCGCAAGGGGTCTATGGCTACACCTTC,CASSPQGVYGYTF
-,TRBJ1-1,TRBV19,-,TGTGCCAGTAATTGGAACATGAACACTGAAGCTTTCTTT,CASNWNMNTEAFF
-,TRBJ2-5,TRBV4-1,-,TGCGCCAGCAGCCAAGATGTTCTACCTACGAAACAGTACTTC,CASSQDVLPTKQYF
-,TRBJ1-6,TRBV6-5,-,TGTGCCAGCAGTTACCACAGGGAACCCCTCCACTTT,CASSYHREPLHF
-,TRBJ1-6,TRBV6-1,-,TGTGCCAGCAGAGAAACGAAATTTAGCTCCTATAATTCACCCCTCCACTTT,CASRETKFSSYNSPLHF
-,TRBJ2-5,TRBV2,-,TGTGCCAGCCAGCGGCACCAAGAGACCCAGTACTTC,CASQRHQETQYF
-,TRBJ2-2,TRBV7-9,-,TGTGCCAGCAGCCCCGCCGGGGGGCTGTTTTTT,CASSPAGGLFF
-,TRBJ2-7,TRBV11-2,-,TGTGCCAGCAGCGCCGCAGGGGCGGCCTACGAGCAGTACTTC,CASSAAGAAYEQYF
-,TRBJ2-1,TRBV9,-,TGTGCCAGCAGCATCCTGGACAGCCAGGAGGTGAATGAGCAGTTCTTC,CASSILDSQEVNEQFF
-,TRBJ1-5,TRBV6-5,-,TGTGCCAGCACCGAAGACAGGTCCAATCAGCCCCAGCATTTT,CASTEDRSNQPQHF
TRBD1,TRBJ2-1,TRBV5-6,-,TGTGCCAGCAGCCCCTGGGACAGGGCTGGAAATGAGCAGTTCTTC,CASSPWDRAGNEQFF
TRBD1,TRBJ1-4,TRBV15,few,TGTGCCACCAGCAAAGGACAGGGGAACGAAAAACTGTTTTTT,CATSKGQGNEKLFF
TRBD1,TRBJ1-5,TRBV30,-,TGTGCCTGGAGTAGGCAGGGGGATCAGCCCCAGCATTTT,CAWSRQGDQPQHF
-,TRBJ2-5,TRBV30,-,TGTGCCTGGAGTGTAGGGCGGGATTGGGAGACCCAGTACTTC,CAWSVGRDWETQYF
-,TRBJ2-5,TRBV1,-,TGCACCAGCAGCCGCGGGGCTAGCGGGAGGGCCGCAGAGACCCAGTACTTC,CTSSRGASGRAAETQYF
TRBD1,TRBJ2-1,TRBV9,-,TGTGCCAGCGCCGTACGCTCACAGGGGGCGGATGAGCAGTTCTTC,CASAVRSQGADEQFF
-,TRBJ1-1,TRBV27,few,TGTGCCAGTGGGCCCCACAGGGATGACACTGAAGCTTTCTTT,CASGPHRDDTEAFF
-,TRBJ2-5,TRBV5-1,-,TGCGCCAGCAGCGAACAGGGACGGGGTCAAGAGACCCAGTACTTC,CASSEQGRGQETQYF
-,TRBJ2-1,TRBV4-3,-,TGCGCCAGCAGCCAAGATACGGGAGTCGTTGGCAATGAGCAGTTCTTC,CASSQDTGVVGNEQFF
TRBD1,TRBJ1-4,TRBV9,-,TGTGCCAGCAGCAAGACAGGGGGTGATGAAAAACTGTTTTTT,CASSKTGGDEKLFF
-,TRBJ2-1,TRBV18,-,TGTGCCAGCTCATTCCCCTCTTACTTGGGGGTAGGAGGCAATGAGCAGTTCTTC,CASSFPSYLGVGGNEQFF
TRBD1,TRBJ1-2,TRBV9,-,TGTGCCAGCAGCGTTGGACAGGCTGGCGTACATGGCTACACCTTC,CASSVGQAGVHGYTF
-,TRBJ2-1,TRBV5-6,-,TGTGCCAGCAGCTTCCCGAGCTCCTACAATGAGCAGTTCTTC,CASSFPSSYNEQFF
TRBD2,TRBJ2-1,TRBV14,-,TGTGCCAGCAGCCAAGAAAGGGTAGCGGGACGATACAATGAGCAGTTCTTC,CASSQERVAGRYNEQFF
-,TRBJ1-2,TRBV9,-,TGTGCCAGCAGCCCCGAAGGGGACTATGGCTACACCTTC,CASSPEGDYGYTF
TRBD1,TRBJ1-3,TRBV10-3,-,TGTGCCACCTACCGACAGGGGCTTTCTGGAAACACCATATATTTT,CATYRQGLSGNTIYF
-,TRBJ2-3,TRBV9,-,TGTGCCAGCAGCGTAGCGGGGGCGGGTATAGATACGCAGTATTTT,CASSVAGAGIDTQYF
TRBD2,TRBJ2-1,TRBV19,-,TGTGCCAGTAGTATTAAAGCTAGCGGGAGAGTTTCTAGGAATGAGCAGTTCTTC,CASSIKASGRVSRNEQFF
TRBD1,TRBJ2-3,TRBV4-3,-,TGCGCCAGCAGCCAGGGGACAGGGGGGGCAGATACGCAGTATTTT,CASSQGTGGADTQYF
-,TRBJ2-5,TRBV21-1,-,TGTGCCAGCCCAGGGGACAGGGAAGAGACCCAGTACTTC,CASPGDREETQYF
-,TRBJ1-5,TRBV5-6,few,TGTGCCAGCAGCTTCCGAGCCAGCAATCAGCCCCAGCATTTT,CASSFRASNQPQHF
TRBD1,TRBJ2-7,TRBV7-2,-,TGTGCCAGCAGCTTAGGAGCGGACAGGAGCTCCTACGAGCAGTACTTC,CASSLGADRSSYEQYF
TRBD2,TRBJ2-3,TRBV5-1,-,TGCGCCAGCAGCTCAAAGCGGGAGGTCGCAGATACGCAGTATTTT,CASSSKREVADTQYF
-,TRBJ1-2,TRBV6-4,-,TGTGCCAGCAGTGACACCTATGAGGGGTGCCGGTTAGTCTTGGACGCTAACTATGGCTACACCTTC,CASSDTYEGCRLVLDANYGYTF
TRBD1,TRBJ2-5,TRBV9,-,TGTGCCAGCAGCGTAGGCACAGGGGTTGGCCAAGAGACCCAGTACTTC,CASSVGTGVGQETQYF
-,TRBJ2-7,TRBV11-2,once,TGTGCCAGCAGCTGGAGCCCGGCCGGCGGCTACGAGCAGTACTTC,CASSWSPAGGYEQYF
TRBD1,TRBJ1-2,TRBV11-2,-,TGTGCCAGCAGCCTGGGACAGGGTTATGGCTACACCTTC,CASSLGQGYGYTF
-,TRBJ1-1,TRBV5-5,-,TGTGCCAGCAGCTCGCTGAGGGGTAACACTGAAGCTTTCTTT,CASSSLRGNTEAFF
TRBD2,TRBJ2-7,TRBV4-1,-,TGCGCCAGCAGCTGGCGGGGGGGCGGCGCCTACGAGCAGTACTTC,CASSWRGGGAYEQYF